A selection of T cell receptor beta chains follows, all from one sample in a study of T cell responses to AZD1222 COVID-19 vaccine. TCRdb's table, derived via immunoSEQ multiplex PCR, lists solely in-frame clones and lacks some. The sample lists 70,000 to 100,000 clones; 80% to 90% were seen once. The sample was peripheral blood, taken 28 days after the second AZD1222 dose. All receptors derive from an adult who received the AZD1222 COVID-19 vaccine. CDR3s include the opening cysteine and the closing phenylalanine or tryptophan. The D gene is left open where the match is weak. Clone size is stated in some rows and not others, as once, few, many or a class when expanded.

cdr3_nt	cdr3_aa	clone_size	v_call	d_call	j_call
TGTGCCAGCAGTCCCCTGAGGGAATACAATGAGCAGTTCTTC	CASSPLREYNEQFF	once	TRBV28	.	TRBJ2-1
TGTGCCAGCAGCGTGGCGGTGAACACCGGGGAGCTGTTTTTT	CASSVAVNTGELFF	.	TRBV9	.	TRBJ2-2
TGTGCCAGCATCCGCACCGGGGAGCTGTTTTTT	CASIRTGELFF	.	TRBV28	.	TRBJ2-2
TGTGCCATCAGTGAGTTCGGACAGGGGCGAACTGAAGCTTTCTTT	CAISEFGQGRTEAFF	.	TRBV10-3	TRBD1	TRBJ1-1
TGTGCCACCAGAATAAATACAGGGGGCTTCTATGGCTACACCTTC	CATRINTGGFYGYTF	.	TRBV28	TRBD1	TRBJ1-2
TGTGCCAGCAGCCCATCCAGGGGGGGCTACACCTTC	CASSPSRGGYTF	.	TRBV7-2	TRBD1	TRBJ1-2
TGTGCCAGCAGTTTGGACGATTCTGGCAATGAGCAGTTCTTC	CASSLDDSGNEQFF	.	TRBV6-2/TRBV6-3	.	TRBJ2-1
TGTGCCAGCAGTTTTTACACCGGGGAGCTGTTTTTT	CASSFYTGELFF	few	TRBV12-3/TRBV12-4	.	TRBJ2-2
TGTGCCAGTAGAGACCGGAATTCACCCCTCCACTTT	CASRDRNSPLHF	few	TRBV19	.	TRBJ1-6
TGTGCCAGCTCCTGGGCAGGGGATAACACTGAAGCTTTCTTT	CASSWAGDNTEAFF	.	TRBV7-2	.	TRBJ1-1
TGTGCCAGCAGTCAGGCAGGGGCGGCCCAGCATTTT	CASSQAGAAQHF	.	TRBV6-5	.	TRBJ1-5
TGCAGCGTTGATAGCCTCGGGACCGCATCCTACGAGCAGTACTTC	CSVDSLGTASYEQYF	.	TRBV29-1	.	TRBJ2-7
TGTGCCAGCAGCTCAGGGACAGGAAAAAATTCACCCCTCCACTTT	CASSSGTGKNSPLHF	.	TRBV5-4	TRBD1	TRBJ1-6
TGTGCCACCAGTGATTTAGCGGGCAGCCAAGAGACCCAGTACTTC	CATSDLAGSQETQYF	.	TRBV24-1	.	TRBJ2-5
TGCGCCAGCAGCTTGCTCTTCGGGGACAGGGGGCGACCCTCCTACGAGCAGTACTTC	CASSLLFGDRGRPSYEQYF	.	TRBV5-1	TRBD1	TRBJ2-7
TGTGCCAGCAGTTCGGGACAGTGGAACACTGAAGCTTTCTTT	CASSSGQWNTEAFF	.	TRBV27	TRBD1	TRBJ1-1
TGTGCCAGCAGCGATATAGGGCGGGAGGGAAGCACAGATACGCAGTATTTT	CASSDIGREGSTDTQYF	.	TRBV13	TRBD2	TRBJ2-3
TGTGCCAGCAGCCAAGGGATTACAGTGGGCTACGAGCAGTACTTC	CASSQGITVGYEQYF	.	TRBV3-1/TRBV3-2	.	TRBJ2-7
TGTGCCTGGAGCCCTGCTAGGCCTTACAATGAGCAGTTCTTC	CAWSPARPYNEQFF	.	TRBV30	.	TRBJ2-1
TGTGCCAGCAGTTTACTCGGGAGTCGGAATGAGCAGTTCTTC	CASSLLGSRNEQFF	.	TRBV27	.	TRBJ2-1
TGCGCCAGCAGCCCACTTAGCGGTCTTCAAGAGACCCAGTACTTC	CASSPLSGLQETQYF	.	TRBV5-1	.	TRBJ2-5
TGTGCCAGCAGCCCCTCGTCGGTGGTAGATTCCTACGAGCAGTACTTC	CASSPSSVVDSYEQYF	.	TRBV7-2	.	TRBJ2-7
TGTGCCAGTAGTATAGTGTCTTTCAATCAGCCCCAGCATTTT	CASSIVSFNQPQHF	.	TRBV19	.	TRBJ1-5
TGTGCCAGTAGTTACAGGAGGAATAGCAATCAGCCCCAGCATTTT	CASSYRRNSNQPQHF	.	TRBV19	.	TRBJ1-5
TGTGCCAGCAGCTTACGACAGGGGGCGATCGGGGAGCTGTTTTTT	CASSLRQGAIGELFF	.	TRBV7-3	TRBD1	TRBJ2-2
TGTGCCAGCAGTTTAACAGGGGGTGAAAAACTGTTTTTT	CASSLTGGEKLFF	.	TRBV27	TRBD1	TRBJ1-4
TGTGCCAGCAGTGTGAGTTGGGGACAGGGGACCCCCCTCCACTTT	CASSVSWGQGTPLHF	.	TRBV2	TRBD1	TRBJ1-6
TGTGCCAGCGCAATGGGAGTAGAATCGCCCCAGCATTTT	CASAMGVESPQHF	.	TRBV6-5	.	TRBJ1-5
TGTGCCAGCAGCGATGAGACCGGACAGCAGCCCCAGCATTTT	CASSDETGQQPQHF	.	TRBV7-8	.	TRBJ1-5
TGTGCCAGCAGCGTACGGGACAGGGGCCTGAACACTGAAGCTTTCTTT	CASSVRDRGLNTEAFF	.	TRBV9	TRBD1	TRBJ1-1
TGTGCCAGCAGTCGGACACGAGCGGCACTCTCTGGAAACACCATATATTTT	CASSRTRAALSGNTIYF	once	TRBV28	.	TRBJ1-3
TGTGCCAGCTCATCGGACCTCGACAGATTCTACGAGCAGTACTTC	CASSSDLDRFYEQYF	once	TRBV18	.	TRBJ2-7
TGTGCCACCCTATACCGAAGAGGCACTGAAGCTTTCTTT	CATLYRRGTEAFF	.	TRBV19	.	TRBJ1-1
TGTGCCAGCAGCTTACGGGGTCTCGGCAATCAGCCCCAGCATTTT	CASSLRGLGNQPQHF	.	TRBV7-2	.	TRBJ1-5
TGTGCCAGCAGCTTGGCCCTCGGAGGCTACACCTTC	CASSLALGGYTF	.	TRBV5-6	.	TRBJ1-2
TGTGCCAGCAGCTGGGTGGGCTCTGAAGCTTTCTTT	CASSWVGSEAFF	.	TRBV7-2	.	TRBJ1-1
TGTGCCAGCTCTAAGGCCAGCAAAGCAATCATACCCCAGCATTTT	CASSKASKAIIPQHF	.	TRBV6-6	.	TRBJ1-5
TGTGCCAGCAGTTACAACAGAGAATACGAGCAGTACTTC	CASSYNREYEQYF	.	TRBV6-5	.	TRBJ2-7
TGCGCCAGCAGCTCGACAGGGGATAAGACTGAAGCTTTCTTT	CASSSTGDKTEAFF	.	TRBV5-1	TRBD1	TRBJ1-1
TGTGCCAGCAGGAGTTGGGGTATGAACACTGAAGCTTTCTTT	CASRSWGMNTEAFF	.	TRBV27	.	TRBJ1-1
TGTGCCAGTAGTACGTCAGGGGGACCCCTCCACTTT	CASSTSGGPLHF	.	TRBV19	TRBD1	TRBJ1-6
TGTGCCAGCAGTTACTCGCACAGGGGGCACACTGAAGCTTTCTTT	CASSYSHRGHTEAFF	.	TRBV6-2/TRBV6-3	TRBD1	TRBJ1-1
TGTGCCAGCAGTTCCCACAGGGTAGATCAGCCCCAGCATTTT	CASSSHRVDQPQHF	.	TRBV27	.	TRBJ1-5
TGCGCCAGCAGCTTGTTGCAGGGTTCGAACACCGGGGAGCTGTTTTTT	CASSLLQGSNTGELFF	.	TRBV5-1	.	TRBJ2-2
TGTGCCAGCAGCGTGGCCGCCGGGACTATAACCGGGGAGCTGTTTTTT	CASSVAAGTITGELFF	.	TRBV9	TRBD2	TRBJ2-2
TGCAGCGTAGCGGACAGCAGGAGCTCCTACGAGCAGTACTTC	CSVADSRSSYEQYF	.	TRBV29-1	.	TRBJ2-7
TGTGCCAGCAGTACCTCTTATGAGCAGTTCTTC	CASSTSYEQFF	.	TRBV28	.	TRBJ2-1
TGCGCCAGCAGCGCGGGAGGATCTGGAAACACCATATATTTT	CASSAGGSGNTIYF	.	TRBV4-3	.	TRBJ1-3
TGCGCCAGCAGTGAAGGGATGTCGGGGGCAGATACGCAGTATTTT	CASSEGMSGADTQYF	once	TRBV10-1	.	TRBJ2-3
TGTGCCAGCAGTGAGACGCCTGGTTGGCAGCCCCAGCATTTT	CASSETPGWQPQHF	.	TRBV6-4	.	TRBJ1-5
TGTGCCACCAGCAGAGATAGCCCGGCAGACAATGAGCAGTTCTTC	CATSRDSPADNEQFF	.	TRBV15	.	TRBJ2-1
TGTGCCAGTTCGACAGGGAGGGGAGGCTACACCTTC	CASSTGRGGYTF	.	TRBV27	TRBD1	TRBJ1-2
TGTGCCAGCAGCCCCCAGGGAGGGGGCAGCTCTGAAGCTTTCTTT	CASSPQGGGSSEAFF	.	TRBV7-3	TRBD1	TRBJ1-1
TGTGCCAGCAGTACCGGGACACCGTCCTATGGCTACACCTTC	CASSTGTPSYGYTF	.	TRBV6-2/TRBV6-3	.	TRBJ1-2
TGTGCCAGCAGATTACAAGAAAAACTGTTTTTT	CASRLQEKLFF	.	TRBV2	.	TRBJ1-4
TGTGCCAGCAGGTCCGGGACAGGGCGGGATGAGCAGTTCTTC	CASRSGTGRDEQFF	once	TRBV7-9	TRBD1	TRBJ2-1
TGTGCCAGTAGTCCACAGGTTAGGGCAGATACGCAGTATTTT	CASSPQVRADTQYF	.	TRBV19	.	TRBJ2-3
TGTGCCTGGAGCCGAGGGGACAAAGGCTATGGCTACACCTTC	CAWSRGDKGYGYTF	medium-sized	TRBV30	.	TRBJ1-2
TGTGCCTGGAGTGTCGGGACAAGAAATGAAAAACTGTTTTTT	CAWSVGTRNEKLFF	.	TRBV30	.	TRBJ1-4
TGTGCCAGCAGCTTAGTGGCCGCGGCCGGCACTGAAGCTTTCTTT	CASSLVAAAGTEAFF	.	TRBV7-2	.	TRBJ1-1